Sequencing of this TCR beta chain was carried out in a study of shared clonotypes between healthy human individuals. Germline V gene sequence: CDR1 GTSNPN, CDR2 SVGIG (reference sequence). V was clipped by 0 bases and J by 7 bases, with 10 bases between them. This CDR3 is 12 amino acids long. Samples underwent the assay at deep level. Clones were sequenced by immunoSEQ multiplex PCR, and TCRdb holds only the in-frame ones, with some missing. Of about 1 million clones detected, about 76% appear once; the ten largest clones hold 1.2% to 1.5%. This rearrangement joins TRBV30 to TRBJ2-7; unclear D gene. The sequencing input was memory CD4+ T cells sorted from blood. Subset noted: CD45RA-negative fraction. The sequence came from a man between 18 and 35 years old in good health. This chain's CDR3 is CAWSVEVWEQYF. CDR3 bases: TGTGCCTGGAGTGTAGAAGTGTGGGAGCAGTACTTC.